This TCR beta chain stems from a study of T cell responses to AZD1222 COVID-19 vaccine. About the study: Pooling was applied to second doses at about 4 or about 12 weeks. General study results and limits: Clonal diversity was possibly underestimated, and the donors were mostly white British, with more females. AZD1222 recipients seropositive at baseline numbered only five to seven.

From germline, CDR1 is KGHSH and CDR2 LQKENI. V was pared by 3 bases and J by 6 bases, with 14 bases of the junction left unmatched. CDR3 length equals 17 residues. Details on this clone: Its target is unknown.

Assay used: immunoSEQ multiplex PCR; TCRdb lists only in-frame clones, some missing. The data contain about 180,000 clones, about 90% of them singletons. The J gene is TRBJ2-7, the V gene TRBV18; 10 bases map to TRBD2. The sequence was collected from an adult in good health. This material consisted of peripheral blood, taken on day 0 of AZD1222 vaccination. The CDR3 region is CASSPMTGTSGTVEQYF. The CDR3 DNA follows: TGTGCCAGCTCACCCATGACAGGCACTAGCGGGACCGTCGAGCAGTACTTC.